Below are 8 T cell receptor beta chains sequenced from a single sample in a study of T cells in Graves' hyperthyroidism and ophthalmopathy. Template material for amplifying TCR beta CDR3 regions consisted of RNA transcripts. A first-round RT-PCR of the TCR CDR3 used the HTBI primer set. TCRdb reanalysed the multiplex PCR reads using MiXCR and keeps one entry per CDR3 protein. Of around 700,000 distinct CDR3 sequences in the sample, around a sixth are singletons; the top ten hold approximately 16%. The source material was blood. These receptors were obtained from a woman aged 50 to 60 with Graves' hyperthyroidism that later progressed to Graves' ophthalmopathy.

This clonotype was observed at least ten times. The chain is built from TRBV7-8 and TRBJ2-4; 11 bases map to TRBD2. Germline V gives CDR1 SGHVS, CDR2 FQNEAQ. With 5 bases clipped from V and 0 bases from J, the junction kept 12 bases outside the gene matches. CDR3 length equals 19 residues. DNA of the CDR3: TGTGCCAGCAGCGACCTCACTAGCGGGGGATTACTAGCCAAAAACATTCAGTACTTC. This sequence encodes CASSDLTSGGLLAKNIQYF.

CDR3 DNA: TGTGCCAGCAGCTTGACCGGACAGACCTATAATTCACCCCTCCACTTT. Protein product: CASSLTGQTYNSPLHF. The chain combines TRBV5-8 with TRBJ1-6, with a weak D call TRBD1 (6 bases). V dropped 1 base and J dropped 2 bases, with 10 bases sitting between them. Per the germline V gene, CDR1 is SGHTS and CDR2 is YDEGEE. The CDR3 sequence is 16 residues long.

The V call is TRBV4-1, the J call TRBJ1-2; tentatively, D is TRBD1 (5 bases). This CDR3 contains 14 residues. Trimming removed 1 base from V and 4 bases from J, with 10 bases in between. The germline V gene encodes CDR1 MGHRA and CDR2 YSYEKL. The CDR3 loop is CASSQADNGYGYTF. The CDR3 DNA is TGCGCCAGCAGCCAAGCGGACAACGGCTATGGCTACACCTTC.

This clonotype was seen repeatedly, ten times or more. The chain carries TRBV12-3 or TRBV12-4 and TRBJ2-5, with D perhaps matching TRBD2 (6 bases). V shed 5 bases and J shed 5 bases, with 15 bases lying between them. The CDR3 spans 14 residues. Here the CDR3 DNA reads TGTGCCAGCAGTCAAGGGACTGACCGGGAGACCCAGTACTTC. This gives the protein CASSQGTDRETQYF.

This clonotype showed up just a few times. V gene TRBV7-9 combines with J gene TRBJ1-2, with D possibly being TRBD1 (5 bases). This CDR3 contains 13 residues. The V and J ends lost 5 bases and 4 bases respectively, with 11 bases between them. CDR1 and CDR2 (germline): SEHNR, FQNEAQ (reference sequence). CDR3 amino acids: CASSPPTAYGYTF. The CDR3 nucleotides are TGTGCCAGCAGCCCACCGACAGCCTATGGCTACACCTTC.

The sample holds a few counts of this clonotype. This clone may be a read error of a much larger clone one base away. This CDR3 is CASSETDRLLEQYF. The CDR3 DNA sequence: TGTGCCAGCAGTGAAACGGACAGGCTATTAGAGCAGTACTTC. The rearrangement joins TRBV2 to TRBJ2-7; 7 nucleotides line up with TRBD1. Per the germline V gene, CDR1 is SNHLY and CDR2 is FYNNEI. V was pared by 2 bases and J by 7 bases, with 8 bases of the junction left unmatched. CDR3 length: 14 residues.

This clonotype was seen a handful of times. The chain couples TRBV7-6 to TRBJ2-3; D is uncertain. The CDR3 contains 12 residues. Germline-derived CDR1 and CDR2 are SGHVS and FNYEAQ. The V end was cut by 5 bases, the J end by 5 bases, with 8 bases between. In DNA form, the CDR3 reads TGTGCCAGCAGCGGAGATTTAGATACGCAGTATTTT. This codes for CASSGDLDTQYF.

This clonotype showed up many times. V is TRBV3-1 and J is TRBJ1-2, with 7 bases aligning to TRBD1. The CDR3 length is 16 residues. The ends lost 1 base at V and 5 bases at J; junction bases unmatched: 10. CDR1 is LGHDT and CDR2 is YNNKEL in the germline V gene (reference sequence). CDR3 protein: CASSQVLRGLEYGYTF. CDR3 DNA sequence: TGTGCCAGCAGCCAAGTCCTGAGGGGGCTAGAGTATGGCTACACCTTC.